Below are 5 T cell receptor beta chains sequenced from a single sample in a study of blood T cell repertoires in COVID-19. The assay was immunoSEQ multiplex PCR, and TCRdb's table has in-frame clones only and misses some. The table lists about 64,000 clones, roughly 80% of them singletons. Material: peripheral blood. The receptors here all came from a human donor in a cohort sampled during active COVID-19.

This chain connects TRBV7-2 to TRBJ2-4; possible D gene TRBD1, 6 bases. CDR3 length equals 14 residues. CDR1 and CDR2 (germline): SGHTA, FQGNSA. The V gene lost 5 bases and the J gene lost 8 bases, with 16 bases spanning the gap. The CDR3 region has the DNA TGTGCCAGCAGCCCCCAGGGGTTTTTCGACATTCAGTACTTC. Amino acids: CASSPQGFFDIQYF.

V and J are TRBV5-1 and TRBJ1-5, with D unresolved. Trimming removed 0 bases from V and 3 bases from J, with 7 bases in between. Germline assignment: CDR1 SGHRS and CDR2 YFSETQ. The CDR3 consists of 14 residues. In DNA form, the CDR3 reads TGCGCCAGCAGCTTGGGAGGGAACAATCAGCCCCAGCATTTT. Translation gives CASSLGGNNQPQHF.

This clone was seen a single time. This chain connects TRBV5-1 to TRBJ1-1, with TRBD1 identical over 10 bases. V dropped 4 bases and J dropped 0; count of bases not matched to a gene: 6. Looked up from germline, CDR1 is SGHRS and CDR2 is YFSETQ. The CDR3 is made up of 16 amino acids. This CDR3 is CASSRGQGGLNTEAFF. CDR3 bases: TGCGCCAGCAGCCGCGGACAGGGGGGACTGAACACTGAAGCTTTCTTT.

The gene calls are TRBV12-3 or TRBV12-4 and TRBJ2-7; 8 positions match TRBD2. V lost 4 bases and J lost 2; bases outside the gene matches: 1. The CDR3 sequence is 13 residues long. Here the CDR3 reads CASSSGGAYEQYV. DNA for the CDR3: TGTGCCAGCAGTTCCGGGGGGGCCTACGAGCAGTACGTC.

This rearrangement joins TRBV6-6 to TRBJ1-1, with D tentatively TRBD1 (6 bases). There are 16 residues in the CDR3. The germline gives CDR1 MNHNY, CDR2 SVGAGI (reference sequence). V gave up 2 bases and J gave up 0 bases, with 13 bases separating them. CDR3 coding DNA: TGTGCCAGCAGTTACCCTCAGACAGGATTGAACACTGAAGCTTTCTTT. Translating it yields CASSYPQTGLNTEAFF.